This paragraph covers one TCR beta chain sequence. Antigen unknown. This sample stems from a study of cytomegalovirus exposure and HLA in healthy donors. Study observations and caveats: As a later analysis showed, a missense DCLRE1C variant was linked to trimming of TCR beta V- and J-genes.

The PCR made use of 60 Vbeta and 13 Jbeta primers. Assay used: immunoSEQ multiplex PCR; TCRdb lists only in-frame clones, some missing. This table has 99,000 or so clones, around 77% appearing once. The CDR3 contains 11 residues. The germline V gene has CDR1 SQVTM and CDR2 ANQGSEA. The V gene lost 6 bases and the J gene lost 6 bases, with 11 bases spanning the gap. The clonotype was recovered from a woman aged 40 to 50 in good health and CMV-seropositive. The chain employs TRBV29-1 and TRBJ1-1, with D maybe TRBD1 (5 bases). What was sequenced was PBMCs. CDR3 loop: CSVHTGAEAFF. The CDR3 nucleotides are TGCAGCGTCCACACGGGGGCTGAAGCTTTCTTT.